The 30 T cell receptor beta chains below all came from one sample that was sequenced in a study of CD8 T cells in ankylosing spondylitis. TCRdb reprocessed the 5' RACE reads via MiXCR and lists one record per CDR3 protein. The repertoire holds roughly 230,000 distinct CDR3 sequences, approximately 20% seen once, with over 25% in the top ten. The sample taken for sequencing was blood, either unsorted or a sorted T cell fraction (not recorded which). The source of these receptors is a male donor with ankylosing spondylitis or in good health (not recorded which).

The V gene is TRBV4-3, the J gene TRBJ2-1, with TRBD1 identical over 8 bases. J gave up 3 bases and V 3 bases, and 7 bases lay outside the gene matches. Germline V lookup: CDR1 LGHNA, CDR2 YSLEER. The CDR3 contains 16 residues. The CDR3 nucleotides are TGCGCCAGCAGCCAGAACAGGGGGTCCGTCTACAATGAGCAGTTCTTC. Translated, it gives CASSQNRGSVYNEQFF.

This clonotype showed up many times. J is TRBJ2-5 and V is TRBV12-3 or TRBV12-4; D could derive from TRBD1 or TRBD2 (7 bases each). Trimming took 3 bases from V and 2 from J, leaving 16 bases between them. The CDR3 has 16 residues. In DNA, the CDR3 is TGTGCCAGCAGTTTCGTACCGGGGGGACAGCAAGAGACCCAGTACTTC. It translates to CASSFVPGGQQETQYF.

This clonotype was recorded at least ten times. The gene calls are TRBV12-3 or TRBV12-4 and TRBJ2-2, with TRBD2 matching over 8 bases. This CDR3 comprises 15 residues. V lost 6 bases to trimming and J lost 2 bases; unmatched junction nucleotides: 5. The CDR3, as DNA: TGTGCCAGCAGCTTAAGCGGGGGAAACACCGGGGAGCTGTTTTTT. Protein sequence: CASSLSGGNTGELFF.

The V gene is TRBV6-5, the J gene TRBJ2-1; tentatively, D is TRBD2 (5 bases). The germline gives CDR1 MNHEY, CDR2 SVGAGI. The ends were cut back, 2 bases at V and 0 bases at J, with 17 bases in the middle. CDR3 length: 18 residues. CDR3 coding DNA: TGTGCCAGCAGTTACAGTGGTAGCGCCTATAGCTCCTACAATGAGCAGTTCTTC. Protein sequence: CASSYSGSAYSSYNEQFF.

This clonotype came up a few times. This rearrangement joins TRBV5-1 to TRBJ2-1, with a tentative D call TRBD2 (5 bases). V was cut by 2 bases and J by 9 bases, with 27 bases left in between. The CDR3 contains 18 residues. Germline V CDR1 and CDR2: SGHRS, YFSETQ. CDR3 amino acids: CASSFQPIEVGGWFEQFF. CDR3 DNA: TGCGCCAGCAGCTTTCAGCCCATCGAGGTTGGAGGATGGTTTGAGCAGTTCTTC. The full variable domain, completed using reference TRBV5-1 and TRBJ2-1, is KAGVTQTPRYLIKTRGQQVTLSCSPISGHRSVSWYQQTPGQGLQFLFEYFSETQRNKGNFPGRFSGRQFSNSRSEMNVSTLELGDSALYLCASSFQPIEVGGWFEQFFGPGTRLTVL.

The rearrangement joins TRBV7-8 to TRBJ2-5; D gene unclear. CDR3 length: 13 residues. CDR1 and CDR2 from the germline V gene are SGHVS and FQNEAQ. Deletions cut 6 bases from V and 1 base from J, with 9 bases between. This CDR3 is CASRNLLQETQYF. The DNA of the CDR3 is TGTGCCAGCAGGAACCTGCTCCAAGAGACCCAGTACTTC.

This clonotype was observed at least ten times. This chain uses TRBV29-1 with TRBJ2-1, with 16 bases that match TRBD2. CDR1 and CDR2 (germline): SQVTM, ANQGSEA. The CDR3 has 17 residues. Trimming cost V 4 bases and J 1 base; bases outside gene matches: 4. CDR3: CSVGGLAGGKSYNEQFF. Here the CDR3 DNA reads TGCAGCGTTGGGGGACTAGCGGGAGGGAAGTCCTACAATGAGCAGTTCTTC.

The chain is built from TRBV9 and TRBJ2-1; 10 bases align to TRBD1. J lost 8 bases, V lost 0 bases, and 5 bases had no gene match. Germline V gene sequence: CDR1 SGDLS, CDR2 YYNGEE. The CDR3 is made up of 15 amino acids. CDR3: CASSVAGQGNDEQFF. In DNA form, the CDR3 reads TGTGCCAGCAGCGTAGCGGGACAGGGGAACGATGAGCAGTTCTTC.

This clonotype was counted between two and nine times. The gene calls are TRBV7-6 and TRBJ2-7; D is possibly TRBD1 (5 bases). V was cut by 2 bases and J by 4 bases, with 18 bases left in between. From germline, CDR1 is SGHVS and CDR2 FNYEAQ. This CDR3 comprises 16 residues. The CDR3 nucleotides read TGTGCCAGCAGCTTAAGTCCGGCTAGGGGTTTGTACGAGCAGTACTTC. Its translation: CASSLSPARGLYEQYF. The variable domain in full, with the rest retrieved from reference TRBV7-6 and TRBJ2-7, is GAGVSQSPRYKVTKRGQDVALRCDPISGHVSLYWYRQALGQGPEFLTYFNYEAQQDKSGLPNDRFSAERPEGSISTLTIQRTEQRDSAMYRCASSLSPARGLYEQYFGPGTRLTVT.

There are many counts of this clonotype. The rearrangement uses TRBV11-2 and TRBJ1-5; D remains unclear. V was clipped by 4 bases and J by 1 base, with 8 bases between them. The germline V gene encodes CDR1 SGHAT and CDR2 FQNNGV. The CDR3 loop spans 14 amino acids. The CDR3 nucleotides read TGTGCCAGCAGCTCGGGCGAAAGCAATCAGCCCCAGCATTTT. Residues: CASSSGESNQPQHF.

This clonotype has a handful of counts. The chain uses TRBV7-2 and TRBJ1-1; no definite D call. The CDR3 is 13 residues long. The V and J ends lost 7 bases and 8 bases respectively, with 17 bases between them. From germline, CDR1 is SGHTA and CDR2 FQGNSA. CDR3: CASIQTRLHEAFF. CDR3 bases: TGTGCCAGCATCCAAACCCGGCTGCACGAAGCTTTCTTT.

The CDR3 DNA follows: TGTGCCAGCAGTTCACATCGGGACTATGGCTACACCTTC. Protein product: CASSSHRDYGYTF. This chain links TRBV28 with TRBJ1-2; D remains ambiguous. Germline values: CDR1 MDHEN, CDR2 SYDVKM. The CDR3 sequence is 13 residues long. The germline V and J ends were trimmed by 4 bases and 3 bases, with 9 bases remaining between them.

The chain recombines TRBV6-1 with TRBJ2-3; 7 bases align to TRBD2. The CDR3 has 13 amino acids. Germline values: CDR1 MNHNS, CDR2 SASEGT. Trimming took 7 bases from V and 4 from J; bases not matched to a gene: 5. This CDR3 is CASISGEADTQYF. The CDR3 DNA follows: TGTGCCAGCATAAGCGGGGAGGCAGATACGCAGTATTTT.

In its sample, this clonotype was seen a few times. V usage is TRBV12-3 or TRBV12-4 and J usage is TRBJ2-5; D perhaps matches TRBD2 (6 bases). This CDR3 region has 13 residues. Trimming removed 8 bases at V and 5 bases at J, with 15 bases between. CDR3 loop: CASGGDLGETQYF. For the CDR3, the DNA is TGTGCCAGCGGCGGGGACCTGGGGGAGACCCAGTACTTC.

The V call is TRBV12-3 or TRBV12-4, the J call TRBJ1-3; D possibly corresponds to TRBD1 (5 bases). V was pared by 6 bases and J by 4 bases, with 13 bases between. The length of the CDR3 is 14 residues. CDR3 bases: TGTGCCAGCAGGGGACCCATCATAGGAAACACCATATATTTT. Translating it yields CASRGPIIGNTIYF.

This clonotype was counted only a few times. The CDR3 sequence: CASSYSTGQGSGANVLTF. For the CDR3, the DNA is TGTGCCAGCAGTTACTCGACGGGACAGGGTTCTGGGGCCAACGTCCTGACTTTC. V is TRBV28 and J is TRBJ2-6; 9 nucleotides match TRBD1. The junction had 8 bases not matched to a gene; V was cut back by 4 bases and J by 1 base. Germline CDR1 MDHEN, CDR2 SYDVKM. This CDR3 has 18 residues.

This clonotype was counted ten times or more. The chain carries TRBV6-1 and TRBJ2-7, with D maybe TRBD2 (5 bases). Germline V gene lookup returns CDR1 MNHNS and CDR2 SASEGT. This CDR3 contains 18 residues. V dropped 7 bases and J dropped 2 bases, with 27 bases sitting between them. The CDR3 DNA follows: TGTGCCAGCACCTTATCCCTTTTATCGAGGGAGCACACCTACGAGCAGTACTTC. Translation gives CASTLSLLSREHTYEQYF.

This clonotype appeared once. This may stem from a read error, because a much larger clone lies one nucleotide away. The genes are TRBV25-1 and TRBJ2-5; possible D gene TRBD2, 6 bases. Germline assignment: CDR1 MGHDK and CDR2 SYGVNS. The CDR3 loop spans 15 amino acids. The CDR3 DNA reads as TGTGCCAGCAGTGAATCCGGGGCCTCGGGGGAGACCCGGTACTTC. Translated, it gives CASSESGASGETRYF.

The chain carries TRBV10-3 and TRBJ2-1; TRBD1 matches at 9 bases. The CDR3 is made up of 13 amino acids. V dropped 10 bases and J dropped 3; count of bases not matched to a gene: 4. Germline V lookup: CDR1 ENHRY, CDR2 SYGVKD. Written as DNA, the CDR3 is TGTGCCAACGGACAGGGGAACTACAATGAGCAGTTCTTC. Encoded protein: CANGQGNYNEQFF.

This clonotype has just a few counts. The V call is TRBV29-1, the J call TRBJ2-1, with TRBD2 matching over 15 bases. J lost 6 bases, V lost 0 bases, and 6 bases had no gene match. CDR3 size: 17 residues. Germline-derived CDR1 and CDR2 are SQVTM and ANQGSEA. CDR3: CSVEEGTSGRRPNEQFF. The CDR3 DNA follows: TGCAGCGTTGAAGAAGGGACTAGCGGGAGGCGTCCCAATGAGCAGTTCTTC.

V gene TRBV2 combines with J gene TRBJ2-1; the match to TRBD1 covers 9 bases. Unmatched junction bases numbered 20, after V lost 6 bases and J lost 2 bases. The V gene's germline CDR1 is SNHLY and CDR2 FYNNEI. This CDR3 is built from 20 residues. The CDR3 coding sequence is TGTGCCAGCAGCGGAGGGGGACAGGGCCACAGGAGAGTTACCTACAATGAGCAGTTCTTC. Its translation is CASSGGGQGHRRVTYNEQFF.

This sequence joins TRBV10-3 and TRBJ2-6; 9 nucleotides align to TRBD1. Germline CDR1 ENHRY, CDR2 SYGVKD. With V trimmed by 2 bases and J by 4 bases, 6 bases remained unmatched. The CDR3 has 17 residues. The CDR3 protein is CAISEPTGGVGANVLTF. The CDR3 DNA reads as TGTGCCATCAGTGAGCCTACAGGGGGCGTGGGGGCCAACGTCCTGACTTTC.

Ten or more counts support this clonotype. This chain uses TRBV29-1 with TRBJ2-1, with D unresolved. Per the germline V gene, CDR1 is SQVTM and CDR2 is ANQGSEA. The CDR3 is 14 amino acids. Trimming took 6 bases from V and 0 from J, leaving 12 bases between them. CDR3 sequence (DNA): TGCAGCGTCGAGCCCTGGAACTCCTACAATGAGCAGTTCTTC. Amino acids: CSVEPWNSYNEQFF.

The CDR3 DNA reads as TGTGCTAGTGGTTTGGGCGTAAATTCGGGATACGAGCAGTACTTC. This encodes CASGLGVNSGYEQYF. The chain combines TRBV12-5 with TRBJ2-7; TRBD2 is a possible D gene (5 bases). Per germline, CDR1 LGHNT and CDR2 FRNRAP. Trimming cost V 1 base and J 4 bases, with 14 bases left between them. CDR3 length: 15 amino acids.

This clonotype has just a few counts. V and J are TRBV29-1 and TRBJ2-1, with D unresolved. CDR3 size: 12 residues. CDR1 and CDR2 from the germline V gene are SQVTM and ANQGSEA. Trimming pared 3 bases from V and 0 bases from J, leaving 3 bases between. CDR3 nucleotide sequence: TGCAGCGTTGATACCTCCTACAATGAGCAGTTCTTC. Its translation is CSVDTSYNEQFF.

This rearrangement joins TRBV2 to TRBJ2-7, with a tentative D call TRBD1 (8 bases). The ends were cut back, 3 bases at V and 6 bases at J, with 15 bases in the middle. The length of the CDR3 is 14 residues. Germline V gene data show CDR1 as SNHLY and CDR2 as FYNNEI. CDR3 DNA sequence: TGTGCCAGCAGTGACCACAGGGGGGGAGGCGAGCAGTACTTC. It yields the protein CASSDHRGGGEQYF.

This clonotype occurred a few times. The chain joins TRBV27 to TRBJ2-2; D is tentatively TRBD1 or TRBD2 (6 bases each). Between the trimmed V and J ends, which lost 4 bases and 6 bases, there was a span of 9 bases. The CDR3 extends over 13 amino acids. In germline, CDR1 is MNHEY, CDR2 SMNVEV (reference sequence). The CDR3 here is CASSWGASGELFF. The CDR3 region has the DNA TGTGCCAGCAGTTGGGGGGCGTCCGGGGAGCTGTTTTTT.

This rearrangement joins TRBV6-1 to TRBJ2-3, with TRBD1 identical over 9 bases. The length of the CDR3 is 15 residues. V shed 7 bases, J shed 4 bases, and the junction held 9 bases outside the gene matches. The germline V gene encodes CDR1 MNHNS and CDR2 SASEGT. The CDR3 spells CASTGLGTGSDTQYF. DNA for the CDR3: TGTGCCAGCACCGGACTAGGGACAGGGTCAGATACGCAGTATTTT.

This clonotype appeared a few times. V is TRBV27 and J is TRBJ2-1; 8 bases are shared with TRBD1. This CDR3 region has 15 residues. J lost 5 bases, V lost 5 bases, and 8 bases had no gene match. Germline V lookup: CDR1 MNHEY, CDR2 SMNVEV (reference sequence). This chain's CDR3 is CASSQETGADNEQFF. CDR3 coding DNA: TGTGCCAGCAGTCAAGAGACAGGGGCCGACAATGAGCAGTTCTTC.

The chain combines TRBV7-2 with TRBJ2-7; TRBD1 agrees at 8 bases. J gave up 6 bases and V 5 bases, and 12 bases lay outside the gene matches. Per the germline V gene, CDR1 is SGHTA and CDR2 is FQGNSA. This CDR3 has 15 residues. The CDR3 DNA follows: TGTGCCAGCAGCCACCAGGGAACAGGGGGAAGCGAGCAGTACTTC. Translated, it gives CASSHQGTGGSEQYF.